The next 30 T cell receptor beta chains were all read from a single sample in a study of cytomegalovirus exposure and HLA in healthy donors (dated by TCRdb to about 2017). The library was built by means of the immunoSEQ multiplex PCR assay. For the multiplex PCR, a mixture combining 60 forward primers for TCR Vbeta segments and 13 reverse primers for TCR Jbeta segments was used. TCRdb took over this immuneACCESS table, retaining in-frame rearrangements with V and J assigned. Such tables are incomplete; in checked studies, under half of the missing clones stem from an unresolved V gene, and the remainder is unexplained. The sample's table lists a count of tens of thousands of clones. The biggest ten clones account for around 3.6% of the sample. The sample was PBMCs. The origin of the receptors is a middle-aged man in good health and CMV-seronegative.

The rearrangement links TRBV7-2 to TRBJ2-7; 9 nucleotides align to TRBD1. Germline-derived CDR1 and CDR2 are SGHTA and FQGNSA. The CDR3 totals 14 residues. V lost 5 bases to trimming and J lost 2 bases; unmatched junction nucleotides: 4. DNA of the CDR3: TGTGCCAGCAGCGGAACAGGGGGCCCCTACGAGCAGTACTTC. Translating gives CASSGTGGPYEQYF.

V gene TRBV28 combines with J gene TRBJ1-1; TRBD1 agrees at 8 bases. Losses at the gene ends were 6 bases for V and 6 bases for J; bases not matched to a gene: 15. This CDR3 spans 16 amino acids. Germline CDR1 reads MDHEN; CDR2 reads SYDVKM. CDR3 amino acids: CASRLFNPSGGPEAFF. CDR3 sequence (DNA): TGTGCCAGCAGACTCTTTAACCCCTCAGGGGGCCCTGAAGCTTTCTTT. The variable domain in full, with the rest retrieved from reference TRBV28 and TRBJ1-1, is DVKVTQSSRYLVKRTGEKVFLECVQDMDHENMFWYRQDPGLGLRLIYFSYDVKMKEKGDIPEGYSVSREKKERFSLILESASTNQTSMYLCASRLFNPSGGPEAFFGQGTRLTVV.

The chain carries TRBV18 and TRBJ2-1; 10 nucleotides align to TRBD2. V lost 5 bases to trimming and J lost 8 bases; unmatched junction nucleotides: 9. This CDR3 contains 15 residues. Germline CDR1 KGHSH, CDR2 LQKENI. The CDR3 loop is CASSKAGGPTYEQFF. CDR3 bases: TGTGCCAGCTCAAAAGCGGGAGGGCCGACGTATGAGCAGTTCTTC.

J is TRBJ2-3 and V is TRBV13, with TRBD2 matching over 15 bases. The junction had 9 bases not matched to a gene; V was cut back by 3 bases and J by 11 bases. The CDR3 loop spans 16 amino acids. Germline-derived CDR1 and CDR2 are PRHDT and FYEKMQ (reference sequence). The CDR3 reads CASSFPGTSGRNKQYF. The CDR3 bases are TGTGCCAGCAGCTTCCCCGGGACTAGCGGGAGGAATAAGCAGTATTTT.

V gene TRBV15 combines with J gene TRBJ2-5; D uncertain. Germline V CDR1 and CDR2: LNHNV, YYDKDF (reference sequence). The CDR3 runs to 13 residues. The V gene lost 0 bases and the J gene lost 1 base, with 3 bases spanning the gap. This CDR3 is CATSRDLQETQYF. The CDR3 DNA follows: TGTGCCACCAGCAGAGATCTCCAAGAGACCCAGTACTTC.

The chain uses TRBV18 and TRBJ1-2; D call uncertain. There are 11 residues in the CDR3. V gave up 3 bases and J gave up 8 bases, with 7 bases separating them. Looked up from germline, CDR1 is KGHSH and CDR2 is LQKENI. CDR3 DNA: TGTGCCAGCTCACCCCATAGAGGCTACACCTTC. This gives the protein CASSPHRGYTF.

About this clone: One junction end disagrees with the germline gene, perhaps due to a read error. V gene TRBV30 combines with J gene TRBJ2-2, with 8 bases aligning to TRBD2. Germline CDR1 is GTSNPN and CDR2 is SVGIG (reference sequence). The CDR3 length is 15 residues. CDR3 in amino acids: CAGRGGRKNTGELFF. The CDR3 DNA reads TGTGCCGGGAGAGGCGGGAGGAAGAACACCGGGGAGCTGTTTTTT.

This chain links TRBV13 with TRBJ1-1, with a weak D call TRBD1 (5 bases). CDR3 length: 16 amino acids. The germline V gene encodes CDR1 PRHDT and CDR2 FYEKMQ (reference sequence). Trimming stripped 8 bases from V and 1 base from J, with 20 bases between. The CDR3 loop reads CASVPDSTGGNTEAFF. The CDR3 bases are TGTGCCAGCGTGCCCGACTCAACCGGGGGGAACACTGAAGCTTTCTTT.

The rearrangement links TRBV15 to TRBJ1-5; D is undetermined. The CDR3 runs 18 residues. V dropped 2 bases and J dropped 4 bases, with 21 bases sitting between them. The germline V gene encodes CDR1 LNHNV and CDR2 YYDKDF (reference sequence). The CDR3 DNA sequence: TGTGCCACCAGCAGAACAAGCTGGGAGGACGCAGTGAATCAGCCCCAGCATTTT. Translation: CATSRTSWEDAVNQPQHF.

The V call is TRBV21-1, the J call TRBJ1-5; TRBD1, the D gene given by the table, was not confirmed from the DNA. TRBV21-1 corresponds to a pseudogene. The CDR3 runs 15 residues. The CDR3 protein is CASLMWCRAKQPQHF. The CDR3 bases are TGTGCCAGCCTCATGTGGTGCAGGGCTAAACAGCCCCAGCATTTT.

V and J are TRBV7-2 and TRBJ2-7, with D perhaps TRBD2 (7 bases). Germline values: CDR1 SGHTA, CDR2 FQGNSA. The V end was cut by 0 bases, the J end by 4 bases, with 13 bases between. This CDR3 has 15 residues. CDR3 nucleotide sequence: TGTGCCAGCAGCTTAGCCCGCAGGGGAGGGTACGAGCAGTACTTC. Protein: CASSLARRGGYEQYF.

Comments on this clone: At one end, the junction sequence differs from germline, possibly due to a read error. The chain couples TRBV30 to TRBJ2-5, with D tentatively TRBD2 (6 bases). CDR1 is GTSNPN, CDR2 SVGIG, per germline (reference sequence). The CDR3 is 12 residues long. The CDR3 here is CAWSSGEENQYF. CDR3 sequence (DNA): TGTGCCTGGAGTTCGGGGGAAGAGAACCAGTACTTC.

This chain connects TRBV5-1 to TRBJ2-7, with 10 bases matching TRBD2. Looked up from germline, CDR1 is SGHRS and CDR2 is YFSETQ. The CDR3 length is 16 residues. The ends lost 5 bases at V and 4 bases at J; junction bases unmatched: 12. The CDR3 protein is CASRTTSGPVGYEQYF. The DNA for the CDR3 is TGCGCCAGCAGGACGACTAGCGGGCCAGTAGGATACGAGCAGTACTTC.

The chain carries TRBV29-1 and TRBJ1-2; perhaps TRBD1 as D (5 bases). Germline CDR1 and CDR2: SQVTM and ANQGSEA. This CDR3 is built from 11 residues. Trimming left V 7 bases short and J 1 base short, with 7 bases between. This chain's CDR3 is CSAQGNYGYTF. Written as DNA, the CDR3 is TGCAGCGCCCAGGGTAACTATGGCTACACCTTC.

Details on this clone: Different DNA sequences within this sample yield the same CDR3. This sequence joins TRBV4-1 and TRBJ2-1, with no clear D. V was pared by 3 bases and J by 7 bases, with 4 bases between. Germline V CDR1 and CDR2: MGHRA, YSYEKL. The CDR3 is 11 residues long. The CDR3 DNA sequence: TGCGCCAGCAGCCAGAGGAATGAGCAGTTCTTC. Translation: CASSQRNEQFF.

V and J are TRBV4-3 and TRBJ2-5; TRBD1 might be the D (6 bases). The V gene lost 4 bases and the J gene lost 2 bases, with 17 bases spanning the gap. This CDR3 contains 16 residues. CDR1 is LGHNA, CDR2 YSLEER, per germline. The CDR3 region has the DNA TGCGCCAGCAGCCCGGACAGAAGAACCACGCAAGAGACCCAGTACTTC. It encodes CASSPDRRTTQETQYF.

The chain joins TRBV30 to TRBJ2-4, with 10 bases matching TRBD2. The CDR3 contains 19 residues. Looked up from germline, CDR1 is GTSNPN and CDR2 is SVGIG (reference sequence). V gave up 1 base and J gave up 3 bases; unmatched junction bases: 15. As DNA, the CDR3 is TGTGCCTGGAGTGGGGTATGGGGCAATAGCGGGAGGAACAAAAACATTCAGTACTTC. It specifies CAWSGVWGNSGRNKNIQYF. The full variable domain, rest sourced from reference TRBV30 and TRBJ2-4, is SQTIHQWPATLVQPVGSPLSLECTVEGTSNPNLYWYRQAAGRGLQLLFYSVGIGQISSEVPQNLSASRPQDRQFILSSKKLLLSDSGFYLCAWSGVWGNSGRNKNIQYFGAGTRLSVL.

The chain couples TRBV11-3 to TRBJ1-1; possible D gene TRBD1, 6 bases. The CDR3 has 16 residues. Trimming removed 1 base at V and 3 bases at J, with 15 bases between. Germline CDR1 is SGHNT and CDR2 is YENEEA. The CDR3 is CASSLGIQGPYTEAFF. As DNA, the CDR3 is TGTGCCAGCAGCTTAGGGATACAGGGACCTTACACTGAAGCTTTCTTT. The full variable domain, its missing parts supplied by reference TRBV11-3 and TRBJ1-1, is EAGVVQSPRYKIIEKKQPVAFWCNPISGHNTLYWYLQNLGQGPELLIRYENEEAVDDSQLPKDRFSAERLKGVDSTLKIQPAELGDSAVYLCASSLGIQGPYTEAFFGQGTRLTVV.

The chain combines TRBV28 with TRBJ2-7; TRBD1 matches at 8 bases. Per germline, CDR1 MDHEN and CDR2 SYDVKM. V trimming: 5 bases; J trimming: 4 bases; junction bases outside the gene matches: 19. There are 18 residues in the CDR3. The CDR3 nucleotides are TGTGCCAGCAGTGCAGACAGGGGACGTCCCGGTTTTACATACGAGCAGTACTTC. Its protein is CASSADRGRPGFTYEQYF.

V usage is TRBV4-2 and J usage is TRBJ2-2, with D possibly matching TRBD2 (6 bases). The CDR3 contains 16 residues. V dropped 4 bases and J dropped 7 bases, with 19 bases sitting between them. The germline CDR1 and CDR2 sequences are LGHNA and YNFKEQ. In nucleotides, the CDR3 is TGTGCCAGCAGCCCTCGCGGGGCCATCGTCGTCGGGGAGCTGTTTTTT. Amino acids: CASSPRGAIVVGELFF.

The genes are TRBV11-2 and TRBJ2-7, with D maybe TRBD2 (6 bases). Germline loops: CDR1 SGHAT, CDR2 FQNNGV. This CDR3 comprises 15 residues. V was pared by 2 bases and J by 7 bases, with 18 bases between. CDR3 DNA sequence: TGTGCCAGCAGCTTAAACAAAGAGCGGGTTAGTGAGCAGTACTTC. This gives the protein CASSLNKERVSEQYF.

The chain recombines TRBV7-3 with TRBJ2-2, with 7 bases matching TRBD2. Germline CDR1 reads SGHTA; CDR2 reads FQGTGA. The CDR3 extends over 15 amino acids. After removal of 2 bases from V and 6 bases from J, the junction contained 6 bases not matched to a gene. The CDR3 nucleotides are TGTGCCAGCAGCTTAGCGGGGGTAGGCGCCGGGGAGCTGTTTTTT. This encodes CASSLAGVGAGELFF.

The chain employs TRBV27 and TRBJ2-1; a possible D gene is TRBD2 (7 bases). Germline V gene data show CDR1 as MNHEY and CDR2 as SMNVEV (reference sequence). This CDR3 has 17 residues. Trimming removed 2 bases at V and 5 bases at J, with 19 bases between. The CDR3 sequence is CASSLRGGGVGDNEQFF. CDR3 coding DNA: TGTGCCAGCAGTTTAAGAGGGGGAGGGGTAGGTGACAATGAGCAGTTCTTC.

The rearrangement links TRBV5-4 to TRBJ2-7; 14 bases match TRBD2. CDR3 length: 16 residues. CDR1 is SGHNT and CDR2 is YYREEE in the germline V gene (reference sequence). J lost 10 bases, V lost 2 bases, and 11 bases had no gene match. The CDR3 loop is CASSLALTSGRAEQYF. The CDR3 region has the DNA TGTGCCAGCAGCTTAGCCCTGACTAGCGGGAGGGCCGAACAGTACTTC.

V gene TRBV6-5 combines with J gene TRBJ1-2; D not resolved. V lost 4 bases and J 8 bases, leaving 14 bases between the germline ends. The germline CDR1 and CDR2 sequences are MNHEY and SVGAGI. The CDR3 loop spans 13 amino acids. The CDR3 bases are TGTGCCAGCAGTTCGATGAATCAGAGGGGCTACACCTTC. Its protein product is CASSSMNQRGYTF.

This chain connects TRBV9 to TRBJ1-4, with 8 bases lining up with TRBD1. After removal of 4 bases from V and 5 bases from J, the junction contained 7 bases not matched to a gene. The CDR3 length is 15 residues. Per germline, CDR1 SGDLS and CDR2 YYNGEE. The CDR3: CASSQRGTGNEKLFF. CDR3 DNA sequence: TGTGCCAGCAGCCAGCGAGGGACAGGAAATGAAAAACTGTTTTTT.

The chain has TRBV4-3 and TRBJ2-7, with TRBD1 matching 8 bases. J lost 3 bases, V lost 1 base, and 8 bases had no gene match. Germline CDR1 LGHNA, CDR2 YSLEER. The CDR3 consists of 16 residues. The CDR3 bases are TGCGCCAGCAGCCAAGCTTGGGGCACAGGGGGCTACGAGCAGTACTTC. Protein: CASSQAWGTGGYEQYF.

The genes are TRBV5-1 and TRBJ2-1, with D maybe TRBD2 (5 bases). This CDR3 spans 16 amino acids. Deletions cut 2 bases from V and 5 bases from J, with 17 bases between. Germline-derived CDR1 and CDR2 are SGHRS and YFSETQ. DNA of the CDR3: TGCGCCAGCAGCTTCGTGTCCGGGAACACCGACAATGAGCAGTTCTTC. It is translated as CASSFVSGNTDNEQFF.

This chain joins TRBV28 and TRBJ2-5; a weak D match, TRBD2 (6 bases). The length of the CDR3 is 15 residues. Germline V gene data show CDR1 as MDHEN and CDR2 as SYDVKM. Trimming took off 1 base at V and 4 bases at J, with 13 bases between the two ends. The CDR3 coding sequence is TGTGCCAGCAGTTTATCGGGACTCCCCCGAGAGACCCAGTACTTC. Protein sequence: CASSLSGLPRETQYF.

The CDR3 here is CASYGTSINTGELFF. The CDR3 nucleotides are TGTGCCAGTTACGGGACTAGTATTAACACCGGGGAGCTGTTTTTT. The genes are TRBV7-2 and TRBJ2-2, with TRBD2 identical over 8 bases. Per the germline V gene, CDR1 is SGHTA and CDR2 is FQGNSA. J was trimmed by 2 bases and V by 9 bases; bases with no gene match: 8. CDR3 size: 15 residues.